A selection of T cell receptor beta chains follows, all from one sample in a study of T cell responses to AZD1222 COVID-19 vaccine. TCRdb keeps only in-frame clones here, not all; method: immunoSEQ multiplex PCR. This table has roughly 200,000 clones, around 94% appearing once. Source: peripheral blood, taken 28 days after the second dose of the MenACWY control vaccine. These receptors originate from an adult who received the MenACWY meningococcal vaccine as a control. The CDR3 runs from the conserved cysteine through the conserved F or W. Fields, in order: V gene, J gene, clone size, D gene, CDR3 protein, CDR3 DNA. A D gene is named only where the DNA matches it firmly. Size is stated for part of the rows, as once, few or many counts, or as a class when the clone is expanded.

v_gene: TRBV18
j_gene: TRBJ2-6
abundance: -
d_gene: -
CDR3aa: CASSPDSPSGANVLTF
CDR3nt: TGTGCCAGCTCACCAGACAGCCCCTCTGGGGCCAACGTCCTGACTTTC

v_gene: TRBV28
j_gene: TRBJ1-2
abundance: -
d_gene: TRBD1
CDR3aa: CASSLLGTGGDGYTF
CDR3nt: TGTGCCAGCAGTTTACTAGGGACAGGGGGCGATGGCTACACCTTC

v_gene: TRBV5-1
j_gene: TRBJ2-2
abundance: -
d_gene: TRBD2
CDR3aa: CASSSGLAGVAGELFF
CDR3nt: TGCGCCAGCAGCTCGGGACTAGCGGGAGTGGCCGGGGAGCTGTTTTTT

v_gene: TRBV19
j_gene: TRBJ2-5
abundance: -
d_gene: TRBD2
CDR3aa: CASSIDGGETQYF
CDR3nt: TGTGCCAGTAGTATTGACGGGGGGGAGACCCAGTACTTC

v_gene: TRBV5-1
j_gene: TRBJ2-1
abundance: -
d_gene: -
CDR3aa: CASSRLGVPPDEQFF
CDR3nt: TGCGCCAGCAGCCGTCTAGGGGTGCCCCCTGATGAGCAGTTCTTC

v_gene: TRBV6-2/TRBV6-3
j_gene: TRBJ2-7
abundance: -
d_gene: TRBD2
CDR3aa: CASSSGLATTYEQYF
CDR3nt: TGTGCCAGCAGCTCGGGACTAGCGACCACCTACGAGCAGTACTTC

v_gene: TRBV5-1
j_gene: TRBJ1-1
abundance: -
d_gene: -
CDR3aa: CASSSRGRGNTEAFF
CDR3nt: TGCGCCAGCAGCTCCCGGGGACGGGGAAACACTGAAGCTTTCTTT

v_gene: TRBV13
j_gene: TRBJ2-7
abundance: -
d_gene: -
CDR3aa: CASSPGEGLAYYEQYF
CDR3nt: TGTGCCAGCAGCCCAGGGGAGGGGCTAGCGTACTACGAGCAGTACTTC

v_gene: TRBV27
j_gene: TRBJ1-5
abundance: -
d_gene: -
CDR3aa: CASSLGGFGQPQHF
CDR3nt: TGTGCCAGCTCCCTCGGGGGTTTTGGTCAGCCCCAGCATTTT

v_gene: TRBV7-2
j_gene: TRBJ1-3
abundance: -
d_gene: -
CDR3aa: CASSLEGAGLSGNTIYF
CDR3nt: TGTGCCAGCAGCTTAGAAGGGGCAGGGTTGAGTGGAAACACCATATATTTT

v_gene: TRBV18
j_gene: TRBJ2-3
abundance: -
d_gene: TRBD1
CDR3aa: CASSLRVPGQGRTDTQYF
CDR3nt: TGTGCCAGCTCACTAAGGGTTCCGGGACAGGGGAGAACAGATACGCAGTATTTT

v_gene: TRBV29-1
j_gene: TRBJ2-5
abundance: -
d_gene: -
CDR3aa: CSVHRGIQETQYF
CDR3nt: TGCAGCGTCCATCGGGGCATTCAAGAGACCCAGTACTTC

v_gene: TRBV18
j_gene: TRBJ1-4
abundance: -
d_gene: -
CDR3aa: CASSPPDRNEKLFF
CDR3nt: TGTGCCAGCTCACCCCCAGACCGTAATGAAAAACTGTTTTTT

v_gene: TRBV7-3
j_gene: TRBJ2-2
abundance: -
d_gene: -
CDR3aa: CASSLSPRTNTGELFF
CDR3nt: TGTGCCAGCAGCTTAAGCCCGCGGACTAACACCGGGGAGCTGTTTTTT

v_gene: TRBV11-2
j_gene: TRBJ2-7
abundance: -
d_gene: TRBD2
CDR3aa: CASSFGGGLYEQYF
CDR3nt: TGTGCCAGCAGCTTCGGGGGGGGTTTGTACGAGCAGTACTTC

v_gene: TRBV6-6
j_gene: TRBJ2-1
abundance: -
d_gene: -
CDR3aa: CASSPSPKGEQFF
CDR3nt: TGTGCCAGCAGTCCAAGCCCAAAGGGTGAGCAGTTCTTC

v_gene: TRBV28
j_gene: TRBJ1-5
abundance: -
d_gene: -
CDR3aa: CASSSYYQPQHF
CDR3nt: TGTGCCAGCAGCAGTTATTATCAGCCCCAGCATTTT

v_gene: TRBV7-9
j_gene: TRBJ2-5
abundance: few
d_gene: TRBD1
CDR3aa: CASRPGTAETQYF
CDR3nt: TGTGCCAGCAGACCCGGGACAGCTGAGACCCAGTACTTC

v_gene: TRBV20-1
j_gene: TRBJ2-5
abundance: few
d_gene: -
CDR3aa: CSAHSTETQYF
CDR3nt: TGCAGCGCCCACAGTACAGAGACCCAGTACTTC

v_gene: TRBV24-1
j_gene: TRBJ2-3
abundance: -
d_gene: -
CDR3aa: CATSAKRDTQYF
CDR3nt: TGTGCCACCAGTGCAAAGCGAGATACGCAGTATTTT

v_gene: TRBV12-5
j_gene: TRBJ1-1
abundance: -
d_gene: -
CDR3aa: CASGLRRDTEAFF
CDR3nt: TGTGCTAGTGGTTTAAGGAGGGACACTGAAGCTTTCTTT

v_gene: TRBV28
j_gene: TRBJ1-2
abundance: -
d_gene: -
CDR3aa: CASSGERNYGYTF
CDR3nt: TGTGCCAGCAGTGGGGAGAGGAACTATGGCTACACCTTC

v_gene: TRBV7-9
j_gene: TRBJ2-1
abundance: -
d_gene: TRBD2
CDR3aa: CASSLEPLAEIYNEQFF
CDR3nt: TGTGCCAGCAGCTTAGAACCCCTAGCGGAGATCTACAATGAGCAGTTCTTC

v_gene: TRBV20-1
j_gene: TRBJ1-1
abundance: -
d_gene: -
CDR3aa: CSAPEGYEAFF
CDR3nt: TGCAGTGCTCCAGAAGGGTATGAAGCTTTCTTT

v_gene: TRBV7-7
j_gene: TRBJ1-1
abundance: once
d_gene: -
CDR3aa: CASSLLSNTEAFF
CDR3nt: TGTGCTAGCAGCTTATTGTCGAACACTGAAGCTTTCTTT

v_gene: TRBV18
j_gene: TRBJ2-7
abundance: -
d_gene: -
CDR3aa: CASSPSGTPSEQYF
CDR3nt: TGTGCCAGCTCACCGTCCGGGACTCCCAGCGAGCAGTACTTC

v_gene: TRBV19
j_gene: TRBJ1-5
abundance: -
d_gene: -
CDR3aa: CASSMSPDVQPQHF
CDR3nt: TGTGCCAGTAGTATGAGCCCGGATGTTCAGCCCCAGCATTTT